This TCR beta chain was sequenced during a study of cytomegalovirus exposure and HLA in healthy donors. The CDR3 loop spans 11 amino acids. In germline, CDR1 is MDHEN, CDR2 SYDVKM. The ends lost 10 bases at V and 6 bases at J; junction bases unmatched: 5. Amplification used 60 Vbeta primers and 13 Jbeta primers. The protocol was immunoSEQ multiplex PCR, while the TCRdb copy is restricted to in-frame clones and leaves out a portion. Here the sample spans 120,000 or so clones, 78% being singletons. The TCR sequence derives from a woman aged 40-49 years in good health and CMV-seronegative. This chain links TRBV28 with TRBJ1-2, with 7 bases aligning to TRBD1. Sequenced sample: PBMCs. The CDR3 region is CATAGQDGYTF. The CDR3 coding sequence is TGTGCCACCGCTGGACAGGATGGCTACACCTTC.